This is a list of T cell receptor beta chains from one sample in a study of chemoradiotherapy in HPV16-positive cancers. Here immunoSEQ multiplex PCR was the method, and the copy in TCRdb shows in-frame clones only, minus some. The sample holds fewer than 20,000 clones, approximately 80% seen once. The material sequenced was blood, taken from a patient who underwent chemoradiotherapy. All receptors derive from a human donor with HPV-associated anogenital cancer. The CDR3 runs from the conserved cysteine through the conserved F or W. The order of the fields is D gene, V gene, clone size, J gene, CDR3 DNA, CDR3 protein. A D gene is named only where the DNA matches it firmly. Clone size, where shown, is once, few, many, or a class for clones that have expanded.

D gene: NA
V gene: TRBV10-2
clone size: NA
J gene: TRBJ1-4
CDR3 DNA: TGCGCCACTACCGTAGGGGTAGTGTTTTTT
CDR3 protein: CATTVGVVFF

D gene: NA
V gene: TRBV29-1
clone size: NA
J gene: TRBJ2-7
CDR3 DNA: TGCAGCGTTGAAGTTAATAGCGGTTACGAGCAGTACTTC
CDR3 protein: CSVEVNSGYEQYF

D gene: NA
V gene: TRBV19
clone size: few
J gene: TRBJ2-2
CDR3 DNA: TGTGCCAGTAGTACCAGGGCCGAAGGCGGGGAGCTGTTTTTT
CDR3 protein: CASSTRAEGGELFF

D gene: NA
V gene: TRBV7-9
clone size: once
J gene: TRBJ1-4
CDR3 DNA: TGTGCCAGCAGCTTACTTACCCGTAATGAAAAACTGTTTTTT
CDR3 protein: CASSLLTRNEKLFF

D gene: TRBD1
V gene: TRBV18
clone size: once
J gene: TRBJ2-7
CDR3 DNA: TGTGCCAGCTCCCCCGGGGGACAGGACCACGAGCAGTACTTC
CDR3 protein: CASSPGGQDHEQYF

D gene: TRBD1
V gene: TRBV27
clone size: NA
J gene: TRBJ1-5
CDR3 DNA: TGTGCCAGCAGCAAGGGACAGGCCAGGAGGAGCAATCAGCCCCAGCATTTT
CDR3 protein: CASSKGQARRSNQPQHF

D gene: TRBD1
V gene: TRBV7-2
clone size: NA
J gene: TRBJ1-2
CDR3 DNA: TGTGCCAGCAGCCTGGCAGGGGGCGCCGCGTCCGGCTACACCTTC
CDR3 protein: CASSLAGGAASGYTF

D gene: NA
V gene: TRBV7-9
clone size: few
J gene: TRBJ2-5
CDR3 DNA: TGTGCCAGCAGCTTCACTCTGTCGGAAGAGACCCAGTACTTC
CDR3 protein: CASSFTLSEETQYF

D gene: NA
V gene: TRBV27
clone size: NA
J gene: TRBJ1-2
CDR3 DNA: TGTGCCAGCAGGGCACAAGAAACTAACTATGGCTACACCTTC
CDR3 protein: CASRAQETNYGYTF

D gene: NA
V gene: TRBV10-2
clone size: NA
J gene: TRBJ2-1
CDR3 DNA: TGCGCCAGCAGTGAGTCAGGAGGGGGGGCGGTAGAGGAGCAGTTCTTC
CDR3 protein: CASSESGGGAVEEQFF

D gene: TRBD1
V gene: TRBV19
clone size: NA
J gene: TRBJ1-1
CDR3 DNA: TGTGCCAGTAGAAGTACAGGGGAAGGCACTGAAGCTTTCTTT
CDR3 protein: CASRSTGEGTEAFF

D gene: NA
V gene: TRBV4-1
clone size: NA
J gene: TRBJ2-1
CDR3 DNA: TGCGCCAGCAGCCAAGAGGACACCACTTGGGACAATGAGCAGTTCTTC
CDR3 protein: CASSQEDTTWDNEQFF

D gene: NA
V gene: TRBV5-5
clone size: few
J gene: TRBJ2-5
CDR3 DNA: TGTGCCAGCAGCTTGGGGGGCGGGGTCCAAGAGACCCAGTACTTC
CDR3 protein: CASSLGGGVQETQYF

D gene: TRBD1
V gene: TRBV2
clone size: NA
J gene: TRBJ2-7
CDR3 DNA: TGTGCCAGCACCGACAGGGAACACGAGCAGTACTTC
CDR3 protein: CASTDREHEQYF